A selection of T cell receptor beta chains follows, all from one sample in a study of cytomegalovirus exposure and HLA in healthy donors. Assay used: immunoSEQ multiplex PCR; TCRdb lists only in-frame clones, some missing. The table shows under 250,000 clones, with approximately 79% occurring only once. The sequencing input was PBMCs. The receptors were sampled from a male donor in good health and CMV-seronegative. Each CDR3 is given with its conserved first and last residue. Each record gives: D gene, J gene, clone size, V gene, CDR3 protein, CDR3 DNA. The D gene is left open where the match is weak. Where a row states a size, it is once, few, many or the class of an expanded clone; other rows omit it.

. | TRBJ1-2 | . | TRBV6-5 | CASSYSRGNNYGYTF | TGTGCCAGCAGTTACTCGAGAGGGAATAACTATGGCTACACCTTC
TRBD1 | TRBJ1-1 | . | TRBV4-1 | CASSARPGQGTEAFF | TGCGCCAGCAGCGCGAGACCGGGACAGGGAACTGAAGCTTTCTTT
TRBD2 | TRBJ2-5 | . | TRBV7-3 | CASSLAGAGETQYF | TGTGCCAGCAGTCTAGCGGGAGCTGGAGAGACCCAGTACTTC
TRBD1 | TRBJ1-1 | . | TRBV7-9 | CASSAGQGVDEAFF | TGTGCCAGCAGCGCGGGACAGGGGGTGGATGAAGCTTTCTTT
. | TRBJ1-3 | . | TRBV28 | CASSLAGGARGNTIYF | TGTGCCAGCAGTCTCGCTGGGGGGGCGCGAGGAAACACCATATATTTT
. | TRBJ2-1 | . | TRBV28 | CASSWTALVVNEQFF | TGTGCCAGCAGTTGGACAGCGCTTGTAGTGAATGAGCAGTTCTTC
. | TRBJ1-1 | . | TRBV5-1 | CASSQGGLNTEAFF | TGCGCCAGCAGTCAGGGAGGGTTGAACACTGAAGCTTTCTTT
. | TRBJ2-1 | . | TRBV28 | CASSGMRGAEGGNEQFF | TGTGCCAGCAGTGGGATGAGGGGGGCGGAGGGAGGGAATGAGCAGTTCTTC
. | TRBJ1-1 | . | TRBV27 | CASSSPGSNTEAFF | TGTGCCAGCAGTTCCCCGGGTTCTAACACTGAAGCTTTCTTT
TRBD2 | TRBJ2-3 | once | TRBV18 | CASSSLAGGPTDTQYF | TGTGCCAGCTCATCCTTAGCGGGAGGGCCGACAGATACGCAGTATTTT
. | TRBJ2-1 | . | TRBV5-1 | CASSLEMPGVTYNEQFF | TGCGCCAGCAGCTTGGAGATGCCGGGGGTTACCTACAATGAGCAGTTCTTC
. | TRBJ1-2 | once | TRBV27 | CASSLRSGGYTF | TGTGCCAGCAGTTTAAGGTCCGGGGGCTACACCTTC
TRBD1 | TRBJ1-2 | . | TRBV6-1 | CASSGQGYYGYTF | TGTGCCAGCAGTGGACAGGGATACTATGGCTACACCTTC
TRBD1 | TRBJ1-1 | . | TRBV4-3 | CASSQLQGAGTEAFF | TGCGCCAGCAGCCAACTTCAGGGGGCTGGGACTGAAGCTTTCTTT
. | TRBJ2-1 | . | TRBV7-9 | CASSPQGRDEQFF | TGTGCCAGCAGCCCGCAGGGTCGCGATGAGCAGTTCTTC
. | TRBJ2-1 | . | TRBV9 | CASSVGPERNEQFF | TGTGCCAGCAGCGTAGGACCGGAGCGCAATGAGCAGTTCTTC
TRBD1 | TRBJ2-7 | . | TRBV5-3 | CARSSPQRTGRGLYEQYF | TGTGCCAGAAGCTCCCCTCAGAGGACAGGAAGGGGGCTCTACGAGCAGTACTTC
TRBD2 | TRBJ2-7 | . | TRBV10-2 | CASISGGYEQYF | TGCGCCAGCATATCGGGGGGCTACGAGCAGTACTTC
TRBD2 | TRBJ2-1 | . | TRBV25-1 | CASSHGTSGNNEQFF | TGTGCCAGCAGCCACGGGACTAGCGGGAATAATGAGCAGTTCTTC
TRBD1 | TRBJ2-7 | . | TRBV28 | CASSLPQGAQSEQYF | TGTGCCAGCAGTTTACCACAGGGGGCGCAGAGCGAGCAGTACTTC
TRBD2 | TRBJ2-7 | . | TRBV7-2 | CASSSATSLFSYEQYF | TGTGCCAGCAGCTCGGCGACTAGCCTTTTCTCCTACGAGCAGTACTTC
TRBD1 | TRBJ1-2 | . | TRBV19 | CASSLSPGQSPRGYGYTF | TGTGCCAGTAGTCTATCCCCGGGACAGTCCCCGCGGGGCTATGGCTACACCTTC
. | TRBJ2-1 | . | TRBV9 | CASSALGQSHEQFF | TGTGCCAGCAGCGCCTTAGGACAGTCCCATGAGCAGTTCTTC
. | TRBJ2-3 | . | TRBV2 | CASRRGWTDTQYF | TGTGCCAGCAGAAGAGGGTGGACAGATACGCAGTATTTT
. | TRBJ1-1 | few | TRBV7-9 | CASSLNQGGREAFF | TGTGCCAGCAGCTTAAACCAGGGCGGCCGTGAAGCTTTCTTT
TRBD2 | TRBJ2-7 | . | TRBV19 | CASSLLAGGEQYF | TGTGCCAGTAGTTTGCTAGCGGGAGGCGAGCAGTACTTC
TRBD1 | TRBJ1-5 | . | TRBV30 | CAWSSPGQGTQPQHF | TGTGCCTGGAGTTCACCGGGACAGGGTACTCAGCCCCAGCATTTT
TRBD1 | TRBJ1-2 | . | TRBV25-1 | CASVGDRGDYGYTF | TGTGCCAGCGTAGGGGACAGGGGGGACTATGGCTACACCTTC
TRBD1 | TRBJ1-1 | . | TRBV6-5 | CASIDRVNTEAFF | TGTGCCAGCATCGACAGGGTCAACACTGAAGCTTTCTTT
. | TRBJ1-1 | . | TRBV29-1 | CSVGRGNTEAFF | TGCAGCGTTGGCAGGGGAAACACTGAAGCTTTCTTT
. | TRBJ1-1 | . | TRBV5-1 | CASSLSMNTEAFF | TGCGCCAGCAGCTTATCAATGAACACTGAAGCTTTCTTT
TRBD2 | TRBJ2-3 | . | TRBV25-1 | CASSERTSGRSTDTQYF | TGTGCCAGCAGTGAACGGACTAGCGGTAGGAGCACAGATACGCAGTATTTT
TRBD2 | TRBJ2-3 | . | TRBV4-3 | CASSQDRWQDIAGRGTDTQYF | TGCGCCAGCAGCCAAGATAGGTGGCAGGATATAGCGGGGAGAGGAACAGATACGCAGTATTTT
TRBD2 | TRBJ2-2 | . | TRBV7-2 | CASSLAGGPNTGELFF | TGTGCCAGCAGCCTAGCGGGAGGGCCGAACACCGGGGAGCTGTTTTTT
TRBD1 | TRBJ1-2 | . | TRBV5-8 | CASSLIIRGMGYTF | TGTGCCAGCAGCTTGATTATCAGGGGGATGGGCTACACCTTC
. | TRBJ1-1 | . | TRBV11-2 | CASRNLVAGVNTEAFF | TGTGCCAGCAGGAACCTCGTGGCGGGGGTGAACACTGAAGCTTTCTTT
TRBD1 | TRBJ1-4 | . | TRBV6-1 | CASSTGAGEKLFF | TGTGCCAGCAGTACAGGGGCAGGTGAAAAACTGTTTTTT
TRBD1 | TRBJ2-7 | . | TRBV27 | CASSSRDRSSYEQYF | TGTGCCAGCAGTTCCCGGGACAGGAGCTCCTACGAGCAGTACTTC
. | TRBJ1-4 | . | TRBV5-1 | CASSLRGTNEKLFF | TGCGCCAGCAGCTTAAGGGGGACTAATGAAAAACTGTTTTTT
. | TRBJ2-1 | . | TRBV7-2 | CASSPGASLGRNEQFF | TGTGCCAGCAGCCCGGGGGCCTCCCTCGGGAGGAATGAGCAGTTCTTC
. | TRBJ2-7 | . | TRBV11-2 | CASSLVRSSFYEQYF | TGTGCCAGCAGCTTAGTCCGCTCTAGTTTCTACGAGCAGTACTTC
. | TRBJ1-1 | few | TRBV6-6 | CASSLGGPPMEAFF | TGTGCCAGCAGTTTAGGGGGTCCCCCGATGGAAGCTTTCTTT
. | TRBJ2-7 | . | TRBV5-6 | CASSGRRGHGQNEQYF | TGTGCCAGCAGCGGCAGACGGGGTCATGGTCAGAACGAGCAGTACTTC
. | TRBJ2-3 | . | TRBV5-1 | CASGGSTDTQYF | TGCGCCAGCGGAGGGAGCACAGATACGCAGTATTTT
. | TRBJ2-1 | . | TRBV28 | CASSWSSYNEQFF | TGTGCCAGCAGTTGGAGCTCCTACAATGAGCAGTTCTTC
TRBD1 | TRBJ1-2 | . | TRBV5-1 | CASSTGQGLDYGYTF | TGCGCCAGCAGCACCGGACAGGGGTTGGACTATGGCTACACCTTC
TRBD2 | TRBJ2-7 | . | TRBV29-1 | CSVGRGGSAHEQYF | TGCAGCGTGGGGCGGGGGGGGTCGGCGCACGAGCAGTACTTC
TRBD2 | TRBJ2-2 | few | TRBV29-1 | CSPGTSGDPSGELFF | TGCAGCCCCGGGACTAGCGGAGACCCATCCGGGGAGCTGTTTTTT
TRBD2 | TRBJ2-7 | . | TRBV5-6 | CASSLGGSGIIYEQYF | TGTGCCAGCAGCTTGGGGGGTAGCGGGATCATCTACGAGCAGTACTTC
TRBD1 | TRBJ2-7 | once | TRBV13 | CASSSGQGAFYGQYF | TGTGCCAGCAGCTCCGGACAGGGGGCCTTTTACGGGCAGTACTTC
TRBD2 | TRBJ2-7 | . | TRBV9 | CASSVGLATAEQYF | TGTGCCAGCAGCGTAGGACTAGCTACCGCCGAGCAGTACTTC
TRBD2 | TRBJ2-5 | . | TRBV7-3 | CASSLGLAGGGETQYF | TGTGCCAGCAGCTTAGGACTAGCGGGGGGTGGAGAGACCCAGTACTTC
. | TRBJ2-7 | . | TRBV19 | CASSIVGQSSYEQYF | TGTGCCAGTAGTATAGTGGGCCAGAGCTCCTACGAGCAGTACTTC
. | TRBJ2-5 | . | TRBV7-9 | CSSSLRGGETQYF | TGTTCCAGCAGCTTAAGAGGCGGGGAGACCCAGTACTTC
. | TRBJ2-7 | . | TRBV4-2 | CASSQDLLASLSSYEQYF | TGTGCCAGCAGCCAAGATTTGCTGGCTAGCCTGAGCTCCTACGAGCAGTACTTC
TRBD1 | TRBJ2-7 | . | TRBV14 | CASSQMTGQGPYEQYF | TGTGCCAGCAGCCAGATGACCGGACAGGGACCCTACGAGCAGTACTTC